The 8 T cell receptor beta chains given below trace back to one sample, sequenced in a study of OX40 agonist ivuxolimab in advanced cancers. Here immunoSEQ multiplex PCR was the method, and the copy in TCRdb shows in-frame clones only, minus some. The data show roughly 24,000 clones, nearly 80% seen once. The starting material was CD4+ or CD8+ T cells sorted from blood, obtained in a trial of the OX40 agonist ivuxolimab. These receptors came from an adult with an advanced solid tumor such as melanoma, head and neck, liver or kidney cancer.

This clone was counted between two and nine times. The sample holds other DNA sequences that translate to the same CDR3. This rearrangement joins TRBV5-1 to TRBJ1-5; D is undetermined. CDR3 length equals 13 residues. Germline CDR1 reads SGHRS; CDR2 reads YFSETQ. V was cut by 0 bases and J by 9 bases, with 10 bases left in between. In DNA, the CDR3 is TGCGCCAGCAGCTTGGAAGGAGATCGGCCCCAGCATTTT. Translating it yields CASSLEGDRPQHF.

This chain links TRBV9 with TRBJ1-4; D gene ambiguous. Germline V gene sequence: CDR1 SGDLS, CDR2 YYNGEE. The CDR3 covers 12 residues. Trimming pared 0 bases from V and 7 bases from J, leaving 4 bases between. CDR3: CASSVVGEKLFF. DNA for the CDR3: TGTGCCAGCAGCGTAGTTGGTGAAAAACTGTTTTTT.

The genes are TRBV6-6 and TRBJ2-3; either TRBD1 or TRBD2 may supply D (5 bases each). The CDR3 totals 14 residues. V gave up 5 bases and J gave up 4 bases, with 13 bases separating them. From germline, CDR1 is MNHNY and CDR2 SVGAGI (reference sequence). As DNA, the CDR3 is TGTGCCAGCAGTCCCGGGACGCCCGCAGATACGCAGTATTTT. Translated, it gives CASSPGTPADTQYF.

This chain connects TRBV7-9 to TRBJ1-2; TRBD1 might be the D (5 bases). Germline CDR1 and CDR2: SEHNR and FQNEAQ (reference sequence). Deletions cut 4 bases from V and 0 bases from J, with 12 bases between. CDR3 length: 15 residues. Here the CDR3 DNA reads TGTGCCAGCAGCTCACTCAGGGAACCTAACTATGGCTACACCTTC. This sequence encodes CASSSLREPNYGYTF. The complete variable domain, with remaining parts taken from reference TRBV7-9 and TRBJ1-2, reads DTGVSQNPRHKITKRGQNVTFRCDPISEHNRLYWYRQTLGQGPEFLTYFQNEAQLEKSRLLSDRFSAERPKGSFSTLEIQRTEQGDSAMYLCASSSLREPNYGYTFGSGTRLTVV.

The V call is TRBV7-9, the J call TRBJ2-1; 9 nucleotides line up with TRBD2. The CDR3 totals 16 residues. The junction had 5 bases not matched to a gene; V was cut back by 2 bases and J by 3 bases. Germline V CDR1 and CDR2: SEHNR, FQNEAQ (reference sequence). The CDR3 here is CASSLRASGNYNEQFF. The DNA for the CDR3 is TGTGCCAGCAGCTTACGGGCTAGCGGGAACTACAATGAGCAGTTCTTC.

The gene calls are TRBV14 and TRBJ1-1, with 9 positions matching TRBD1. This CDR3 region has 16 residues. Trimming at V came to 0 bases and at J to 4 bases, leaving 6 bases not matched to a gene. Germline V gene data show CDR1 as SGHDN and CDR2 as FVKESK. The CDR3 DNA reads TGTGCCAGCAGCCAAGATGTGGGGACAGGGTCCACTGAAGCTTTCTTT. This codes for CASSQDVGTGSTEAFF.

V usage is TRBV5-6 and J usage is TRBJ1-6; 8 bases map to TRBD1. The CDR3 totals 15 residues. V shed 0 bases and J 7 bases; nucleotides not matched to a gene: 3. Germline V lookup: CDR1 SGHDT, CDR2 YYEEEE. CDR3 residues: CASSLGTGYNSPLHF. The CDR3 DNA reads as TGTGCCAGCAGCTTGGGGACAGGGTACAATTCACCCCTCCACTTT.

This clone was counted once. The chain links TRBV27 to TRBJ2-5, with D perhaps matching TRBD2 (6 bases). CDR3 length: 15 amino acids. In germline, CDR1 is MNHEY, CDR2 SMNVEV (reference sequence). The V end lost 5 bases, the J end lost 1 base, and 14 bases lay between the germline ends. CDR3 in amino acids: CASSAGTIPQETQYF. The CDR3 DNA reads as TGTGCCAGCAGTGCGGGGACGATCCCCCAAGAGACCCAGTACTTC.